This T cell receptor (beta chain) appears in the sequencing data of a study of T cells in localized non-small cell lung cancer (dated by TCRdb to the early 2020s). Regarding the complete study: The study analyzed T cell repertoires of about 230 early-stage NSCLC patients, comparing tumors and uninvolved tumor-adjacent lungs. The cohort comprised approximately 240 treatment-naïve NSCLC patients with resected, localized lung tumors. The mean age of the NSCLC patients was 60 to 85 years, with 120 to 150 men and 85 to 110 women.

TCR beta CDR3 regions were sequenced from DNA using the immunoSEQ Assay. The study's processing was this. To compute T cell density, TCR beta template counts were normalized to usable DNA, which was estimated by amplifying housekeeping genes. The preseqR package was used to estimate richness by extrapolating to 400,000 templates for PBMC samples and to 120,000 templates for tissue samples. Clonality was calculated as one minus Pielou's evenness. Tissue-enriched TCRs were identified through differential abundance testing performed on productive amino-acid clonotypes, with a minimum total count of 5 and an alpha of 0.1. The Jaccard Index and the Morisita Overlap Index were used to quantify repertoire overlap between compartments. GLIPH grouped TCR beta CDR3s together with public tetramer-defined viral CDR3s, and a viral motif had to include at least three viral sequences and show V-gene enrichment. In its TCRdb copy, this immuneACCESS table keeps in-frame sequences only and misses some clones. Where compared with another copy, unresolved V genes explain less than half of these, and the others have no known cause. The V and J calls and the clone size are those of that table, but D and trimming were determined from the DNA. The sample yields about 2,600 clones; roughly a fifth were counted once. The ten largest clones take up about 8.4% of the sample.

CDR1 and CDR2 (MNHGY, SAAAGT) derive from the germline V gene. Relative to germline, V is 4 bases shorter and J is 0 bases shorter, with 7 bases between their ends. The CDR3 sequence holds 14 residues, the cysteine and phenylalanine included. The only DNA kept is the CDR3, 42 bases in frame from the first base. At diagnosis, peripheral blood, uninvolved tumor-adjacent lung and tumor were collected and stored as a combination of fresh-frozen and FFPE material. General conclusions and limits of the study: Longer overall survival was associated with higher blood T cell density, whereas shorter survival was associated with higher adjacent-lung clonality. A median of 57 of the top 100 tumor clones turned up in the paired uninvolved adjacent lung, and around 27 of those clones also ranked among the top 100 of that same adjacent lung. Because the study design was exploratory, TCR variables were selected using unadjusted p-values without false-discovery rate correction. Because multi-region sequencing of the tumors was not done, intratumor heterogeneity could not be ruled out. The highest T cell clonality was observed in uninvolved tumor-adjacent lung, where clonality exceeded that of tumor, suggesting that antigenic responses were more focused in uninvolved tumor-adjacent lung.

Note on this clone: What this receptor recognizes is not known. Per-base quality was not reported, and no clone a single base away is much larger than it.

The sequence was obtained from a male donor older than 55 with stage III squamous cell lung carcinoma. The specimen was lung tumor tissue, collected before any cancer treatment. The rearrangement combines TRBV6-8 with TRBJ2-1, and possibly TRBD2, on 5 matching bases. The CDR3 has the sequence CASSSAGSYNEQFF. The nucleotide sequence reads as follows: TGTGCCAGCAGTTCTGCGGGCTCCTACAATGAGCAGTTCTTC.